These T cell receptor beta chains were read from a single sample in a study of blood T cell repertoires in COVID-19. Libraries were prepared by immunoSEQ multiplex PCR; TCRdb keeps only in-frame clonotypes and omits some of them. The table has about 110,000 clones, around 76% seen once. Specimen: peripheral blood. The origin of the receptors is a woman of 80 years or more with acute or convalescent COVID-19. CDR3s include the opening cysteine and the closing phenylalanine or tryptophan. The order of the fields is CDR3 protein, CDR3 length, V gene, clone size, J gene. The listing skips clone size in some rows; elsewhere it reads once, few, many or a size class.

CASSSRESLYGYTF	14	TRBV7-2	-	TRBJ1-2
CASSGGAEAFF	11	TRBV7-9	-	TRBJ1-1
CASRATTPWAYEQYF	15	TRBV2	-	TRBJ2-7
CSVDQGRETQYF	12	TRBV29-1	-	TRBJ2-5
CASSQDAQGGYGYTF	15	TRBV4-3	-	TRBJ1-2
CASSSWTGSYEQYF	14	TRBV6-5	-	TRBJ2-7
CATSPTRDRGYGYTF	15	TRBV24-1	-	TRBJ1-2
CAITDTQYF	9	TRBV7-9	-	TRBJ2-3
CASSQGLDDPGELFF	15	TRBV4-3	-	TRBJ2-2
CASSFDAGTGAKNTEAFF	18	TRBV5-1	-	TRBJ1-1
CASSLSANTGELFF	14	TRBV5-1	-	TRBJ2-2
CASRSGGPTGELFF	14	TRBV5-1	-	TRBJ2-2
CASRRTSAYEQYF	13	TRBV25-1	-	TRBJ2-7
CASSERATNYGYTF	14	TRBV25-1	few	TRBJ1-2
CASSLGTTGEQFF	13	TRBV5-1	-	TRBJ2-1
CSVDLQKRSYGYTF	14	TRBV29-1	-	TRBJ1-2
CASSEDGATGELFF	14	TRBV2	-	TRBJ2-2
CASSKDIDNEQFF	13	TRBV28	many	TRBJ2-1
CASSRSPGQGTDTQYF	16	TRBV11-2	-	TRBJ2-3
CASSYSGSGGEKLFF	15	TRBV6-6	-	TRBJ1-4
CASSPPGGQPQHF	13	TRBV7-9	-	TRBJ1-5
CASSDGQTYNSPLHF	15	TRBV18	-	TRBJ1-6